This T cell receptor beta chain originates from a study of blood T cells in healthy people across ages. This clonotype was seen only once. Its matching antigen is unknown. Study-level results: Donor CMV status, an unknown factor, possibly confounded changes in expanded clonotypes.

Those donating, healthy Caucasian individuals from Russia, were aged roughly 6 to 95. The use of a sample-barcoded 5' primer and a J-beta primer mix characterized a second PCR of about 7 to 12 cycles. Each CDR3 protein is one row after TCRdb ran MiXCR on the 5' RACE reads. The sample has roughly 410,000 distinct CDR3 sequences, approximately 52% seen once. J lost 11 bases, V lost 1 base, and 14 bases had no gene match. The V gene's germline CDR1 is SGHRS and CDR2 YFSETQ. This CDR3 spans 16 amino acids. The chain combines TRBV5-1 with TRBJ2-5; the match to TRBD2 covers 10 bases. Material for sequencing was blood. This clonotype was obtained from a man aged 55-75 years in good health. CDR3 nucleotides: TGCGCCAGCAGCTTGCGGAGCGGGAGGGCCTTCGATGAGCAGTACTTC. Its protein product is CASSLRSGRAFDEQYF.